Listed below are T cell receptor beta chains from one sample, sequenced in a study of blood T cell repertoires in COVID-19. The assay was immunoSEQ multiplex PCR, and TCRdb's table has in-frame clones only and misses some. The sample contains about 260,000 clones, around nine tenths of which appear only once. The sequencing sample was made of peripheral blood. All receptors come from a woman aged 70-85 years with COVID-19, enrolled during active disease. CDR3s include the opening cysteine and the closing phenylalanine or tryptophan. D genes are given only for firm matches. For some rows the clone size is stated as once, few or many, or as a class when expanded; others skip it.

clone_size: few
j_call: TRBJ1-1
v_call: TRBV7-3
d_call: NA
cdr3_nt: TGTGCCAGCAGCTTATTAGTGAACACTGAAGCTTTCTTT
cdr3_aa: CASSLLVNTEAFF

clone_size: few
j_call: TRBJ1-5
v_call: TRBV10-2
d_call: NA
cdr3_nt: TGCGCCAGCAGTGAAGCAGGGAATCAGCCCCAGCATTTT
cdr3_aa: CASSEAGNQPQHF

clone_size: NA
j_call: TRBJ1-4
v_call: TRBV7-9
d_call: TRBD1
cdr3_nt: TGTGCCAGCAGCCAGACAGGGGGCGGTGAAAAACTGTTTTTT
cdr3_aa: CASSQTGGGEKLFF

clone_size: once
j_call: TRBJ2-3
v_call: TRBV30
d_call: TRBD1
cdr3_nt: TGTGCCTGGAGTCTTTCCGGGACAGTGACCTCGAATACGCAGTATTTT
cdr3_aa: CAWSLSGTVTSNTQYF

clone_size: NA
j_call: TRBJ1-5
v_call: TRBV5-1
d_call: TRBD1
cdr3_nt: TGCGCCAGCAGCCGGACAGGGGCAACGAGTCAGCCCCAGCATTTT
cdr3_aa: CASSRTGATSQPQHF

clone_size: once
j_call: TRBJ2-6
v_call: TRBV11-3
d_call: NA
cdr3_nt: TGTGCCAGCAGCTTATTAGGGGTCGGGGCCAACGTCCTGACTTTC
cdr3_aa: CASSLLGVGANVLTF

clone_size: NA
j_call: TRBJ2-7
v_call: TRBV7-3
d_call: NA
cdr3_nt: TGTGCCAGCAGCTTTCTTCCCGCAGGGGAATACGAGCAGTACTTC
cdr3_aa: CASSFLPAGEYEQYF

clone_size: NA
j_call: TRBJ1-1
v_call: TRBV27
d_call: TRBD1
cdr3_nt: TGTGCCAGCAGTGTGAAGGGGGCGAACACTGAAGCTTTCTTT
cdr3_aa: CASSVKGANTEAFF

clone_size: NA
j_call: TRBJ2-3
v_call: TRBV9
d_call: TRBD2
cdr3_nt: TGTGCCAGCAGCGCTAGCGGATCTAGCACAGATACGCAGTATTTT
cdr3_aa: CASSASGSSTDTQYF

clone_size: NA
j_call: TRBJ2-1
v_call: TRBV7-3
d_call: NA
cdr3_nt: TGTGCCAGCAGCTTAAAAGTCGGGGAGACCAATGAGCAGTTCTTC
cdr3_aa: CASSLKVGETNEQFF

clone_size: NA
j_call: TRBJ2-3
v_call: TRBV4-1
d_call: TRBD2
cdr3_nt: TGCGCCAGCAGCCCCCGGCTAGCGGGAGTGGGAGATACGCAGTATTTT
cdr3_aa: CASSPRLAGVGDTQYF

clone_size: few
j_call: TRBJ2-7
v_call: TRBV25-1
d_call: NA
cdr3_nt: TGTGCCAGCAGTACTTCCTTCTACGAGCAGTACTTC
cdr3_aa: CASSTSFYEQYF

clone_size: NA
j_call: TRBJ2-5
v_call: TRBV7-2
d_call: TRBD2
cdr3_nt: TGTGCCAGCAGCCCTAGCGGGAGGAATGAGGAGACCCAGTACTTC
cdr3_aa: CASSPSGRNEETQYF

clone_size: NA
j_call: TRBJ1-4
v_call: TRBV19
d_call: NA
cdr3_nt: TGTGCCAGTAGTAACGGGAGGGATGAAAAACTGTTTTTT
cdr3_aa: CASSNGRDEKLFF

clone_size: NA
j_call: TRBJ2-3
v_call: TRBV5-1
d_call: NA
cdr3_nt: TGCGCCAGCAGCTTAGGACAATCGGGCACAGATACGCAGTATTTT
cdr3_aa: CASSLGQSGTDTQYF

clone_size: NA
j_call: TRBJ1-5
v_call: TRBV28
d_call: NA
cdr3_nt: TGTGCCAGCACCGAACGGGGGTACAATCAGCCCCAGCATTTT
cdr3_aa: CASTERGYNQPQHF

clone_size: NA
j_call: TRBJ1-1
v_call: TRBV12-3/TRBV12-4
d_call: NA
cdr3_nt: TGTGCCAGCAGTTTAACGGGGTCAACTGAAGCTTTCTTT
cdr3_aa: CASSLTGSTEAFF

clone_size: NA
j_call: TRBJ2-3
v_call: TRBV28
d_call: TRBD2
cdr3_nt: TGTGCCAGCAGTTTGGTGCTAGCGGGAGCATTGGATACGCAGTATTTT
cdr3_aa: CASSLVLAGALDTQYF

clone_size: NA
j_call: TRBJ2-5
v_call: TRBV5-8
d_call: TRBD2
cdr3_nt: TGTGCCAGCAGCCCTAGCGGGAGGGGCGAGACCCAGTACTTC
cdr3_aa: CASSPSGRGETQYF

clone_size: NA
j_call: TRBJ1-2
v_call: TRBV2
d_call: TRBD1
cdr3_nt: TGTGCCAGCAGGGGGCAGGGGGCCAAATATGGCTACACCTTC
cdr3_aa: CASRGQGAKYGYTF

clone_size: NA
j_call: TRBJ1-3
v_call: TRBV28
d_call: NA
cdr3_nt: TGTGCCAGCAGTACACCGGGAAGGAACTCTGGAAACACCATATATTTT
cdr3_aa: CASSTPGRNSGNTIYF

clone_size: NA
j_call: TRBJ1-1
v_call: TRBV11-2
d_call: TRBD1
cdr3_nt: TGTGCCAGCAGCTCACCGGGACAGGGATTGAGGACTGAAGCTTTCTTT
cdr3_aa: CASSSPGQGLRTEAFF

clone_size: NA
j_call: TRBJ1-4
v_call: TRBV9
d_call: TRBD1
cdr3_nt: TGTGCCAGCAGCGCCCTTGGACAGGGGGAGGAAAAACTGTTTTTT
cdr3_aa: CASSALGQGEEKLFF

clone_size: NA
j_call: TRBJ2-1
v_call: TRBV7-6
d_call: TRBD1
cdr3_nt: TGTGCCAGCAGCTTAACCGGGACAGGGGGGAATGAGCAGTTCTTC
cdr3_aa: CASSLTGTGGNEQFF

clone_size: NA
j_call: TRBJ2-2
v_call: TRBV27
d_call: TRBD1
cdr3_nt: TGTGCCAGCAGTTTATCAGGGGGGGGACAGGGATCCGGGGAGCTGTTTTTT
cdr3_aa: CASSLSGGGQGSGELFF

clone_size: NA
j_call: TRBJ2-1
v_call: TRBV27
d_call: TRBD2
cdr3_nt: TGTGCCAGCAGTCAGGGACTAGCGGGAGTTGTGGATGAGCAGTTCTTC
cdr3_aa: CASSQGLAGVVDEQFF

clone_size: few
j_call: TRBJ1-2
v_call: TRBV7-2
d_call: NA
cdr3_nt: TGTGCCAGCAGCTTAGCGAGGGTACACGGCTATGGCTACACCTTC
cdr3_aa: CASSLARVHGYGYTF

clone_size: NA
j_call: TRBJ2-5
v_call: TRBV19
d_call: NA
cdr3_nt: TGTGCCAGTAGTATAGGGGGGAGGATCGAGACCCAGTACTTC
cdr3_aa: CASSIGGRIETQYF

clone_size: NA
j_call: TRBJ1-5
v_call: TRBV6-5
d_call: NA
cdr3_nt: TGTGCCAGCAGAAGGTTAGGGGGTGGGCCCCAGCATTTT
cdr3_aa: CASRRLGGGPQHF

clone_size: NA
j_call: TRBJ1-2
v_call: TRBV18
d_call: TRBD1
cdr3_nt: TGTGCCAGCTCACCCAATACATTGTCGACAGGGGGAGAATATGGCTACACCTTC
cdr3_aa: CASSPNTLSTGGEYGYTF

clone_size: NA
j_call: TRBJ2-5
v_call: TRBV3-1/TRBV3-2
d_call: TRBD2
cdr3_nt: TGTGCCAGCAGCCAAGCTTGTAGCGGGAGGGAGACCCAGTACTTC
cdr3_aa: CASSQACSGRETQYF